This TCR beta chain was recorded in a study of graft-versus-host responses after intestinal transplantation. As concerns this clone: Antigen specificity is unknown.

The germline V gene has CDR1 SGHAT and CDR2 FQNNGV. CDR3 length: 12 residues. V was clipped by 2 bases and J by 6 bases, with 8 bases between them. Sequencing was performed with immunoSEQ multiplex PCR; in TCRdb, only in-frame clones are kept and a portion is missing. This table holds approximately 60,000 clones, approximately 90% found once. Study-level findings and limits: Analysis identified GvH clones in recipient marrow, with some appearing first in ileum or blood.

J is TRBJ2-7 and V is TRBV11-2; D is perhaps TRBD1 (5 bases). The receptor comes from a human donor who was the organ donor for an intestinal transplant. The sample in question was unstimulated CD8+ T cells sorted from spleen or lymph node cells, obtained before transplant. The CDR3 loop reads CASSLIQGEQYF. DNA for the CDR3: TGTGCCAGCAGCTTAATTCAGGGCGAGCAGTACTTC. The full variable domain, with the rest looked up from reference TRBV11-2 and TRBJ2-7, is EAGVAQSPRYKIIEKRQSVAFWCNPISGHATLYWYQQILGQGPKLLIQFQNNGVVDDSQLPKDRFSAERLKGVDSTLKIQPAKLEDSAVYLCASSLIQGEQYFGPGTRLTVT.